The rows below give T cell receptor beta chains drawn from one sample of a study of control samples from healthy donors and cancer patients. TCRdb keeps only in-frame clones here, not all; method: immunoSEQ multiplex PCR. The top ten clones hold approximately 7.6% of a sample with 85,000 to 100,000 clones, over 90% of them seen once. Sequenced input: blood. The receptors here all came from a man younger than 35 in good health. Each CDR3 is given with its conserved first and last residue. The D gene is left open where the match is weak. A row's size may be missing; if present it is once, few, many or a size class.

abundance,j_gene,len,v_gene,d_gene,CDR3nt,CDR3aa
NA,TRBJ1-2,13,TRBV18,NA,TGTGCCAGCTCACCTGCCAGGGAGGGTGGCTACACCTTC,CASSPAREGGYTF
NA,TRBJ2-2,15,TRBV4-1,NA,TGCGCCAGCAGCCAAGAAGCGGCCGCCCCAGGGGAGCTGTTTTTT,CASSQEAAAPGELFF
NA,TRBJ1-2,15,TRBV24-1,TRBD1,TGTGCCACCGGCCGGGACAGGGGGGTCTTCGGAGGCTACACCTTC,CATGRDRGVFGGYTF
NA,TRBJ2-1,16,TRBV3-1/TRBV3-2,TRBD1,TGTGCCAGCAGCCACCTGGGACAGGGACTCTACAATGAGCAGTTCTTC,CASSHLGQGLYNEQFF
NA,TRBJ1-5,16,TRBV30,TRBD1,TGTGCCTGGAGTGTACAAGCCGGGACAGGGGACCAGCCCCAGCATTTT,CAWSVQAGTGDQPQHF
NA,TRBJ2-3,13,TRBV7-9,NA,TGTGCCAGCAGCTTGTTAGCCCAAGATACGCAGTATTTT,CASSLLAQDTQYF
NA,TRBJ2-3,17,TRBV5-1,NA,TGCGCCAGCAGCTCTTATATAGGCTCCTCTAGCACAGATACGCAGTATTTT,CASSSYIGSSSTDTQYF
NA,TRBJ1-5,15,TRBV19,NA,TGTGCCAGTAGTATCTGGACGGGGGGCAATCAGCCCCAGCATTTT,CASSIWTGGNQPQHF
NA,TRBJ2-7,11,TRBV5-4,NA,TGTGCCAGCAGCTCCGACTACGAGCAGTACTTC,CASSSDYEQYF
NA,TRBJ1-5,12,TRBV7-9,NA,TGTGCCAGCAGCTTAGCCAATCAGCCCCAGCATTTT,CASSLANQPQHF
NA,TRBJ1-6,17,TRBV16,NA,TGTGCCAGCAGCCAATCTCCGATCACAGACTATAATTCACCCCTCCACTTT,CASSQSPITDYNSPLHF
NA,TRBJ2-5,16,TRBV3-1/TRBV3-2,TRBD2,TGTGCCAGCAGCCTTTCAGCGGGGGGGATCCAAGAGACCCAGTACTTC,CASSLSAGGIQETQYF
NA,TRBJ1-6,14,TRBV2,NA,TGTGCCAGCAGGGAGGGTGGGTATAATTCACCCCTCCACTTT,CASREGGYNSPLHF
NA,TRBJ2-1,13,TRBV25-1,TRBD2,TGTGCCAGCACGGTCGGGGGGGTCAATGAGCAGTTCTTC,CASTVGGVNEQFF
NA,TRBJ2-1,16,TRBV11-2,TRBD2,TGTGCCAGCAGCGTACCGGGACTAGCGACTTCGAATGAGCAGTTCTTC,CASSVPGLATSNEQFF
few,TRBJ1-1,14,TRBV28,TRBD1,TGTGCCAGCAACGGCCTACAGGGGGAGCCTGAAGCTTTCTTT,CASNGLQGEPEAFF
NA,TRBJ2-7,12,TRBV29-1,NA,TGCAGCTCCCTCTCGGGGCCAGGGGAGCAGTACTTC,CSSLSGPGEQYF
NA,TRBJ1-2,15,TRBV6-2/TRBV6-3,NA,TGTGCCAGCAGTTACCCCACCGGGACCGCCTATGGCTACACCTTC,CASSYPTGTAYGYTF
NA,TRBJ2-1,15,TRBV6-5,NA,TGTGCCAGCAGTTACGTGGACGGCTCCTACAATGAGCAGTTCTTC,CASSYVDGSYNEQFF
NA,TRBJ1-1,14,TRBV6-5,TRBD1,TGTGCCAGCAGCCAGGACAGGGAAGGCACTGAAGCTTTCTTT,CASSQDREGTEAFF
NA,TRBJ2-7,12,TRBV19,NA,TGTGCCAGTAGTCCCCCGGGGGCCGAGCAGTACTTC,CASSPPGAEQYF
NA,TRBJ1-2,13,TRBV6-4,NA,TGTGCCAGCAGTGACTCGGCGGGATACGGCTACACCTTC,CASSDSAGYGYTF
NA,TRBJ1-2,14,TRBV5-1,TRBD1,TGCGCCAGCAGCGCTGGGACAGTATTTAATGGCTACACCTTC,CASSAGTVFNGYTF
NA,TRBJ1-1,13,TRBV7-2,NA,TGTGCCAGCAGCTTAAGACAGAACACTGAAGCTTTCTTT,CASSLRQNTEAFF
NA,TRBJ1-3,17,TRBV11-2,NA,TGTGCCAGCAGCTTAGAGATCCGGGGGTTCTCTGGAAACACCATATATTTT,CASSLEIRGFSGNTIYF
NA,TRBJ2-1,18,TRBV9,TRBD2,TGTGCCAGCAGCGGGAAGCAAGCGGATAGCGGGAGTTACAATGAGCAGTTCTTC,CASSGKQADSGSYNEQFF
NA,TRBJ2-3,13,TRBV10-3,NA,TGTGCCATAAAGGGTCTCGACACAGATACGCAGTATTTT,CAIKGLDTDTQYF
NA,TRBJ2-5,16,TRBV4-2,NA,TGTGCCAGCAGCCAAGATAGCAGGACCCAGATCTCAGGCCAGTACTTC,CASSQDSRTQISGQYF
NA,TRBJ1-2,13,TRBV7-3,NA,TGTGCCAGCAGCTTAACCCCGCAGGGGAACTACACCTTC,CASSLTPQGNYTF
NA,TRBJ2-3,14,TRBV30,TRBD2,TGTGCCTGGGGTGCGGGGGGGGACACAGATACGCAGTATTTT,CAWGAGGDTDTQYF
NA,TRBJ1-2,15,TRBV27,NA,TGTGCCAGCAGTTTCAGAGGGGTAGCTAACTATGGCTACACCTTC,CASSFRGVANYGYTF
NA,TRBJ1-2,13,TRBV28,NA,TGTGCCAGTCACGTTGGTGGGGGGTATGGCTACACCTTC,CASHVGGGYGYTF
NA,TRBJ1-4,15,TRBV7-6,NA,TGTGCCAGCAGCCAGAACCTTGTAGGTGGTGAAAAACTGTTTTTT,CASSQNLVGGEKLFF
once,TRBJ1-1,16,TRBV5-1,TRBD1,TGCGCCAGCAGCTTGGCGGGACAGGGAGGGAACACTGAAGCTTTCTTT,CASSLAGQGGNTEAFF
NA,TRBJ1-5,16,TRBV27,TRBD1,TGTGCCAGCAGTTCTTTACAGGGGGATAGCAATCAGCCCCAGCATTTT,CASSSLQGDSNQPQHF
once,TRBJ1-2,14,TRBV5-1,NA,TGCGCCAGCAGCTTGTCGTCCGGGGATGGTGGCTACACCTTC,CASSLSSGDGGYTF
NA,TRBJ2-3,17,TRBV9,TRBD2,TGTGCCAGCACCAGGGGCACTAGCGGCCCTAGCACAGATACGCAGTATTTT,CASTRGTSGPSTDTQYF
NA,TRBJ2-2,18,TRBV7-3,TRBD1,TGTGCCAGCAGCTTAAGCCCTGGTCAGGGGGCGAGAACCGGGGAGCTGTTTTTT,CASSLSPGQGARTGELFF
NA,TRBJ1-1,15,TRBV7-8,NA,TGTGCCAGCAGCTTTAGCCTTGTATCGAACACTGAAGCTTTCTTT,CASSFSLVSNTEAFF
once,TRBJ1-5,15,TRBV6-5,TRBD1,TGTGCCAGCAGTATTTTAGGACAGGACAATCAGCCCCAGCATTTT,CASSILGQDNQPQHF
NA,TRBJ1-1,14,TRBV9,NA,TGTGCCAGCAGCGTAGAATCTCTCAGCACTGAAGCTTTCTTT,CASSVESLSTEAFF
NA,TRBJ1-2,14,TRBV6-5,NA,TGTGCCAGCAGTACCCCGGGACCTCTCTATGGCTACACCTTC,CASSTPGPLYGYTF
NA,TRBJ1-1,13,TRBV29-1,TRBD1,TGCAGCGGACAGGGACGGTGGGACACTGAAGCTTTCTTT,CSGQGRWDTEAFF
NA,TRBJ1-2,14,TRBV7-8,NA,TGTGCCAGCAGCTTACTCGTCGGGGGCGATGGCTACACCTTC,CASSLLVGGDGYTF
NA,TRBJ1-2,16,TRBV19,NA,TGTGCCAGTAGTAGGGGCGCAGGTGGACGTCTCGATGGCTACACCTTC,CASSRGAGGRLDGYTF
NA,TRBJ1-2,13,TRBV19,TRBD1,TGTGCCAGTACCCGACAGGGTCACGACGGCTACACCTTC,CASTRQGHDGYTF
NA,TRBJ2-2,14,TRBV4-1,NA,TGCGCCAGCAGCCAATCTACGAGGACCGGGGAGCTGTTTTTT,CASSQSTRTGELFF
NA,TRBJ2-7,15,TRBV14,TRBD2,TGTGCCAGCAGCCAAGCCCTCGGGAGGGGCCCAGAGCAGTACTTC,CASSQALGRGPEQYF
NA,TRBJ2-3,15,TRBV7-6,NA,TGTGCCAGCAGCCCCGCGGGCGGGAGCACAGATACGCAGTATTTT,CASSPAGGSTDTQYF
NA,TRBJ1-5,15,TRBV2,NA,TGTGCCAGCAGTGAATTTCGGGACTACAATCAGCCCCAGCATTTT,CASSEFRDYNQPQHF
NA,TRBJ1-6,15,TRBV7-2,NA,TGTGCCAGCAGCTGGCAGGAGGGCCTGGATTCACCCCTCCACTTT,CASSWQEGLDSPLHF
NA,TRBJ1-4,15,TRBV6-5,NA,TGTGCCAGCAGTTACTCCGGGACCCCCGGGGAAAAACTGTTTTTT,CASSYSGTPGEKLFF
NA,TRBJ1-1,13,TRBV6-4,NA,TGTGCCAGCAGCAATAGGACACCCCATGAAGCTTTCTTT,CASSNRTPHEAFF
NA,TRBJ1-1,17,TRBV18,NA,TGTGCCAGCTCACCCTCTTACGCCTTCGCAGGCGGGACTGAAGCTTTCTTT,CASSPSYAFAGGTEAFF